This T cell receptor beta chain was obtained from a study of T cell responses to AZD1222 COVID-19 vaccine. Study-wide results and caveats: Repertoire sampling happened only post peak T cell response. After two AZD1222 doses, spike-specific TCR breadth and depth rose versus day 0. Variant regions that are unmutated are reportedly the target of nearly half of spike-specific TCRs.

Regarding this clone: Its antigen is still unknown.

Germline V gives CDR1 SQVTM, CDR2 ANQGSEA. The J segment lost 1 base and the V segment lost 4 bases, leaving 1 base of the junction unmatched. The CDR3 covers 13 residues. Libraries were prepared by immunoSEQ multiplex PCR; TCRdb keeps only in-frame clonotypes and omits some of them. The sample records about 120,000 clones, approximately 91% being singletons. This material consisted of peripheral blood, taken 28 days after the second AZD1222 dose. The V call is TRBV29-1, the J call TRBJ1-2; 9 positions agree with TRBD1. This receptor was obtained from an adult who received the AZD1222 COVID-19 vaccine. CDR3 sequence reads: CSVGDRDNYGYTF. For the CDR3, the DNA is TGCAGCGTTGGGGACAGGGATAACTATGGCTACACCTTC. Full variable domain (outside the CDR3, taken from reference TRBV29-1 and TRBJ1-2): SAVISQKPSRDICQRGTSLTIQCQVDSQVTMMFWYRQQPGQSLTLIATANQGSEATYESGFVIDKFPISRPNLTFSTLTVSNMSPEDSSIYLCSVGDRDNYGYTFGSGTRLTVV.